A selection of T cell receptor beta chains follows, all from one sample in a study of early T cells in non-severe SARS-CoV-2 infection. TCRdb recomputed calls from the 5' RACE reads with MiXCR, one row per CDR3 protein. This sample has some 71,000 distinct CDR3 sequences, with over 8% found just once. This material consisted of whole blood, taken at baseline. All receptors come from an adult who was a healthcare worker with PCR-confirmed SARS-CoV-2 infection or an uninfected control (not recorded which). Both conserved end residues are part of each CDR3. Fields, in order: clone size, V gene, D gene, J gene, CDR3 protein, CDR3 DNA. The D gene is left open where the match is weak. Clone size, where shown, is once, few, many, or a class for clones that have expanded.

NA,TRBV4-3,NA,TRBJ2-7,CASSQDWGPYEQYF,TGCGCCAGCAGCCAAGATTGGGGGCCCTACGAGCAGTACTTC
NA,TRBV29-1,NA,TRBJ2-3,CSVEGTDTQYF,TGCAGCGTTGAAGGCACAGATACGCAGTATTTT
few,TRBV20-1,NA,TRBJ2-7,CSARVDYEQYF,TGCAGTGCTAGAGTCGACTACGAGCAGTACTTC
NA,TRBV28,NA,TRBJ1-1,CASSLFAGPATEAFF,TGTGCCAGCAGTTTATTTGCAGGGCCGGCCACTGAAGCTTTCTTT
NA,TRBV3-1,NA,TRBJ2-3,CASSGRAEGGARTDTQYF,TGTGCCAGCAGCGGACGAGCGGAGGGGGGAGCTCGCACAGATACGCAGTATTTT
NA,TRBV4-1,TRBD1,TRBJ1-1,CASSQPTGITEAFF,TGCGCCAGCAGCCAACCGACAGGGATCACTGAAGCTTTCTTT
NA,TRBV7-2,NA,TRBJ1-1,CASSWSDDTEAFF,TGTGCCAGCAGCTGGTCGGACGACACTGAAGCTTTCTTT
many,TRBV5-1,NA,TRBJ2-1,CASSLAGGVAYNEQFF,TGCGCCAGCAGCTTGGCCGGCGGAGTCGCCTACAATGAGCAGTTCTTC
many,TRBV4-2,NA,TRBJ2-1,CASSQEHTPSYNEQFF,TGTGCCAGCAGCCAAGAGCACACTCCCTCCTACAATGAGCAGTTCTTC
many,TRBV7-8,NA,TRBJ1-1,CASSLEGNTEAFF,TGTGCCAGCAGCTTAGAGGGGAACACTGAAGCTTTCTTT
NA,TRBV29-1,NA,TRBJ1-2,CSVAGQNYGYTF,TGCAGCGTTGCTGGGCAGAACTATGGCTACACCTTC
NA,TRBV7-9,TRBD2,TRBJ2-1,CASGGSWNEQFF,TGTGCCAGCGGCGGGAGCTGGAATGAGCAGTTCTTC
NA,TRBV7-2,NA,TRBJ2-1,CASSRRAGTHQSSYNEQFF,TGTGCCAGCAGCCGCAGGGCGGGCACGCACCAGAGCTCCTACAATGAGCAGTTCTTC
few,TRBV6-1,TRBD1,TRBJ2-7,CASRRDRGGSYEQYF,TGTGCCAGCAGAAGGGACAGGGGAGGTTCCTACGAGCAGTACTTC
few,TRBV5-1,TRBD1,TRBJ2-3,CASSPGTGGITQYF,TGCGCCAGCAGCCCCGGGACAGGGGGAATTACGCAGTATTTT
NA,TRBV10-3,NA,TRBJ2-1,CAISARLGNEQFF,TGTGCCATCAGTGCGAGACTAGGGAATGAGCAGTTCTTC
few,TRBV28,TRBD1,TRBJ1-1,CASSRSGTGGLLNTEAFF,TGTGCCAGCAGCCGATCCGGGACAGGGGGCTTGTTGAACACTGAAGCTTTCTTT
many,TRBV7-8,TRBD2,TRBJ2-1,CASSTPSGTDNEQFF,TGTGCCAGCAGCACCCCTAGCGGGACCGACAATGAGCAGTTCTTC
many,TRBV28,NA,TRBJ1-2,CASSLVQKNGYTF,TGTGCCAGCAGTTTGGTGCAGAAGAATGGCTACACCTTC
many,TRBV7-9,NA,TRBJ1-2,CASSLALGDGYTF,TGTGCCAGCAGCTTAGCGCTAGGGGATGGCTACACCTTC
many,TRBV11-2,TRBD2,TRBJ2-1,CASSLAPSGTYNEQFF,TGTGCCAGCAGCTTAGCCCCTAGCGGGACCTACAATGAGCAGTTCTTC
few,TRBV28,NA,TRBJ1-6,CASSTADNSPLHF,TGTGCCAGCAGTACCGCCGATAATTCACCCCTCCACTTT
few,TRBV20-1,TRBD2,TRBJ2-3,CSAYTAGEQYF,TGCAGTGCTTATACAGCGGGAGAGCAGTATTTT
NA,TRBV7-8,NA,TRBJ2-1,CASSLAKRTYNEQFF,TGTGCCAGCAGCTTAGCGAAGCGGACCTACAATGAGCAGTTCTTC
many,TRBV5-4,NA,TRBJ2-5,CASSLPTGTGETQYF,TGTGCCAGCAGCTTGCCCACAGGGACCGGAGAGACCCAGTACTTC
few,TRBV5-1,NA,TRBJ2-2,CASSLGQTNTGELFF,TGCGCCAGCAGCTTGGGGCAGACGAACACCGGGGAGCTGTTTTTT
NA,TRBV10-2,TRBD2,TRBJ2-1,CASSFGTSGYNEQFF,TGCGCCAGCAGCTTCGGGACTAGCGGCTACAATGAGCAGTTCTTC
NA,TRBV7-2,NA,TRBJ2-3,CASSLESVGDTQYF,TGTGCCAGCAGCTTAGAATCGGTGGGGGATACGCAGTATTTT
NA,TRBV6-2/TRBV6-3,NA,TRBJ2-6,CASRLTASGANVLTF,TGTGCCAGCAGGCTCACAGCTTCTGGGGCCAACGTCCTGACTTTC
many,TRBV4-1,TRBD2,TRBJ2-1,CASRREAGGTTWNEQFF,TGCGCCAGCAGAAGAGAGGCGGGAGGGACTACATGGAATGAGCAGTTCTTC
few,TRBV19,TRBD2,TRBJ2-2,CASSIREGGAGELFF,TGTGCCAGTAGTATCCGGGAGGGCGGTGCCGGGGAGCTGTTTTTT
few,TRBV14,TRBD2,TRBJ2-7,CASSQLAGGSFWF,TGTGCCAGCAGCCAACTAGCGGGAGGCTCCTTTTGGTTC